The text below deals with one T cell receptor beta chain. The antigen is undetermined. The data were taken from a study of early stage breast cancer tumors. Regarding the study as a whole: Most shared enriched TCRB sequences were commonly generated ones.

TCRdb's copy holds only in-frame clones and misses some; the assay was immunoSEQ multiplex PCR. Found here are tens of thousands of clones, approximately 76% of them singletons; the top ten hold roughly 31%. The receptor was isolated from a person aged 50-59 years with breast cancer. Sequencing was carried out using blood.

CDR3 nucleotide sequence: TGCGCCAGCAGCTTCACAGGGGGCCCCTACAATGAGCAGTTCTTC. As protein: CASSFTGGPYNEQFF. The chain recombines TRBV5-1 with TRBJ2-1; 9 bases are a match to TRBD1. Losses at the gene ends were 2 bases for V and 2 bases for J; bases not matched to a gene: 2. The CDR3 totals 15 residues. Germline loops: CDR1 SGHRS, CDR2 YFSETQ.